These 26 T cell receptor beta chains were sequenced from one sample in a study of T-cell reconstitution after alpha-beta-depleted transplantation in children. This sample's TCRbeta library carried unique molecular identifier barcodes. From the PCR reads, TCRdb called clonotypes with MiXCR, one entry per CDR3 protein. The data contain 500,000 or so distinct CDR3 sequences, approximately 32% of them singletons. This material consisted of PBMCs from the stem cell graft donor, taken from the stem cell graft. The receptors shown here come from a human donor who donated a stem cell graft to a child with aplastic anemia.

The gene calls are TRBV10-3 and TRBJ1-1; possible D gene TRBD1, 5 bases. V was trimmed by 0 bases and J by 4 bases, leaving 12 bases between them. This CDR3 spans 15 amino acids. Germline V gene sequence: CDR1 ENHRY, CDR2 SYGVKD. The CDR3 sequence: CAISESEGLSTEAFF. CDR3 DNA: TGTGCCATCAGTGAGTCTGAGGGGCTGAGCACTGAAGCTTTCTTT.

In nucleotides, the CDR3 is TGTGCCAGCAGTTACACCATAGCGGGAGAAGAGACCCAGTACTTC. This gives the protein CASSYTIAGEETQYF. The chain couples TRBV25-1 to TRBJ2-5, with 9 nucleotides matching TRBD2. This CDR3 region has 15 residues. The germline V gene has CDR1 MGHDK and CDR2 SYGVNS. J lost 3 bases, V lost 5 bases, and 7 bases had no gene match.

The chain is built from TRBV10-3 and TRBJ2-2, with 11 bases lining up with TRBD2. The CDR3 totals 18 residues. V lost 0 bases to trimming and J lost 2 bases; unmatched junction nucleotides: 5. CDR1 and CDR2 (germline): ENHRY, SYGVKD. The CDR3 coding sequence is TGTGCCATCAGTGAGTCGCTGACTAGCGGGAAAAACACCGGGGAGCTGTTTTTT. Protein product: CAISESLTSGKNTGELFF.

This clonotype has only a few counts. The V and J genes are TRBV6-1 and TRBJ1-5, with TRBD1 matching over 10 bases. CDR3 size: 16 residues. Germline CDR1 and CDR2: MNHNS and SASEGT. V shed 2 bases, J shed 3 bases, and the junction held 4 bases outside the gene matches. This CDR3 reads CASSEFGTGVNQPQHF. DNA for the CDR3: TGTGCCAGCAGTGAATTCGGGACAGGGGTCAATCAGCCCCAGCATTTT.

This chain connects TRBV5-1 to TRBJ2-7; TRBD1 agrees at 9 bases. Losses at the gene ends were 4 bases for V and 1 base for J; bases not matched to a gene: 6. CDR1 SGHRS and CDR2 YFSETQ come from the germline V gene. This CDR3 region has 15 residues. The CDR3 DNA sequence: TGCGCCAGCAGCCGGCTGGGACAGGGATCCTACGAGCAGTACTTC. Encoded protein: CASSRLGQGSYEQYF.

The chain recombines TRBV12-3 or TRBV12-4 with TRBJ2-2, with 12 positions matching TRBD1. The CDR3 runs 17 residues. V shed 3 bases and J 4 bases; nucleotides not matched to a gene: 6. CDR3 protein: CASSFGDRGRGTGELFF. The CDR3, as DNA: TGTGCCAGCAGTTTTGGGGACAGGGGGCGAGGCACCGGGGAGCTGTTTTTT.

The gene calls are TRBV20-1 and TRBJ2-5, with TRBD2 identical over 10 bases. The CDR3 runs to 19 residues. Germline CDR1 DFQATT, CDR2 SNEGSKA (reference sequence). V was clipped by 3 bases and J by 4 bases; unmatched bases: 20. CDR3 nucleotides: TGCAGTGCTAGGGTGGGGCCTAGCGGGAGAGCAACGGCCCGAGAGACCCAGTACTTC. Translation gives CSARVGPSGRATARETQYF.

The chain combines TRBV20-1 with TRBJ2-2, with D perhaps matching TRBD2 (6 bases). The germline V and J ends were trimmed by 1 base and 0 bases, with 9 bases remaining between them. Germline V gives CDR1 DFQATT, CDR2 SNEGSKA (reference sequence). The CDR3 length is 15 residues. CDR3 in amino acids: CSARAERANTGELFF. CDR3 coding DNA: TGCAGTGCTAGAGCCGAGCGGGCGAACACCGGGGAGCTGTTTTTT.

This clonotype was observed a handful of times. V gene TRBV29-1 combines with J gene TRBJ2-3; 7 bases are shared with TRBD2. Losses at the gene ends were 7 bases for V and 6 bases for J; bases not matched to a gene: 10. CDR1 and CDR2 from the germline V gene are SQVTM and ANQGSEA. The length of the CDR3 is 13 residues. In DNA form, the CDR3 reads TGCAGCGACTGGGACTACCGGGGGGATACGCAGTATTTT. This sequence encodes CSDWDYRGDTQYF.

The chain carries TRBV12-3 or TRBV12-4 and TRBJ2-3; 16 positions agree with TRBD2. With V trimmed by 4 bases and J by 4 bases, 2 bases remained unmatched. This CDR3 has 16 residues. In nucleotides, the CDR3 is TGTGCCAGCAGTTGGGGACTAGCGGGAGGGCCAGATACGCAGTATTTT. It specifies CASSWGLAGGPDTQYF.

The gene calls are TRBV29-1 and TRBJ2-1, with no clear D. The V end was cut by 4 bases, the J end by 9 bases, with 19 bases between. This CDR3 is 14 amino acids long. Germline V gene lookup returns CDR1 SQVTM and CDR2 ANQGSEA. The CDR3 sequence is CSVAASEWGGEQFF. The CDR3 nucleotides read TGCAGCGTTGCAGCCAGCGAGTGGGGTGGTGAGCAGTTCTTC.

CDR3 bases: TGTGCCAGCAGCCTGACTAGCGGGCAGTTGATTTACTCCTACAATGAGCAGTTCTTC. Encoded protein: CASSLTSGQLIYSYNEQFF. This chain joins TRBV4-2 and TRBJ2-1; 10 nucleotides agree with TRBD2. Trimming took 4 bases from V and 0 from J; bases not matched to a gene: 12. The CDR3 covers 19 residues. CDR1 is LGHNA, CDR2 YNFKEQ, per germline.

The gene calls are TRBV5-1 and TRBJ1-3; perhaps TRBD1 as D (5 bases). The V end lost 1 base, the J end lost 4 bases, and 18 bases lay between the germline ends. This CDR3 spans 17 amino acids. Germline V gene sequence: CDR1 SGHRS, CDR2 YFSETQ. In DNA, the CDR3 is TGCGCCAGCAGCTTGTGGGGCCGACTCCCCGAAGGAAACACCATATATTTT. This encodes CASSLWGRLPEGNTIYF.

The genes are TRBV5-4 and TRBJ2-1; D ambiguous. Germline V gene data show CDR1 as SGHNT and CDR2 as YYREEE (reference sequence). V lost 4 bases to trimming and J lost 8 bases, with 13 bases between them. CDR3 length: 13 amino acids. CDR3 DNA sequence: TGTGCCAGCAGCCTAACTGGCAAGGATGAGCAGTTCTTC. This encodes CASSLTGKDEQFF.

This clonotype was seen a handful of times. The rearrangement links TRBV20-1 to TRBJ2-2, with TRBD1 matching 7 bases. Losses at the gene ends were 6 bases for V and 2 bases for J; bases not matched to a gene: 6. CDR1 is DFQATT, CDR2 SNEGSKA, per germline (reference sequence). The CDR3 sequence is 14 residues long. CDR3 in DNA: TGCAGTGCGCCCCGGGACAGTAACACCGGGGAGCTGTTTTTT. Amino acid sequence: CSAPRDSNTGELFF.

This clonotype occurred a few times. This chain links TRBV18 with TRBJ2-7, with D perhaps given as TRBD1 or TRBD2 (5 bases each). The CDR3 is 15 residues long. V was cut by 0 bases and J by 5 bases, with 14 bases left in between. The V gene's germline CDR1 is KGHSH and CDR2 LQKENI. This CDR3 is CASSPPGRTFHEQYF. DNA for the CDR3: TGTGCCAGCTCACCACCGGGACGGACTTTCCACGAGCAGTACTTC.

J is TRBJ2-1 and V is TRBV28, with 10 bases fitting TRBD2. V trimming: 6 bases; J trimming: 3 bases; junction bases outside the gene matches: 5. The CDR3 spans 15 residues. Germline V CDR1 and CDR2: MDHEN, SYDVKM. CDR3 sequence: CASRGRLAGYNEQFF. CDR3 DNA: TGTGCCAGCAGGGGACGACTAGCGGGCTACAATGAGCAGTTCTTC.

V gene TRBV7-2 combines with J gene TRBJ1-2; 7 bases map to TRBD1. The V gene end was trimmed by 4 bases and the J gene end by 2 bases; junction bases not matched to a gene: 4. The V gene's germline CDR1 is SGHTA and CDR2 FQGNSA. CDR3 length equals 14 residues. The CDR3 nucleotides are TGTGCCAGCAGCTCCATACAGGGGAACTATGGCTACACCTTC. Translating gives CASSSIQGNYGYTF.

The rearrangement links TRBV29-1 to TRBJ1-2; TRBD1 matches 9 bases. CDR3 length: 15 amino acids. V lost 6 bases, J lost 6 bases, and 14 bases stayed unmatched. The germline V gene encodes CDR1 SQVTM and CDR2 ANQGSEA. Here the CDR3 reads CSVGSGTGYLDGYTF. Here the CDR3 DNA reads TGCAGCGTGGGCTCTGGGACAGGGTATTTAGATGGCTACACCTTC.

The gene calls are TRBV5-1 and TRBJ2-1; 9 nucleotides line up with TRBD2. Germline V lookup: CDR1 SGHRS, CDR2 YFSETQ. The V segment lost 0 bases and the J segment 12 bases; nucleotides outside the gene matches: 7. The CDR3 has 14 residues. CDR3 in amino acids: CASSLVDGREGQFF. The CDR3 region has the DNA TGCGCCAGCAGCTTGGTCGATGGGCGGGAGGGGCAGTTCTTC.

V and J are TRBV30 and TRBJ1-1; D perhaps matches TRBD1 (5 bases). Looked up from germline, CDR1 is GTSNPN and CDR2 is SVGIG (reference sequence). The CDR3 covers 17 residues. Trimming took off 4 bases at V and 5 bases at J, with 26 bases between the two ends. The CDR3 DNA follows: TGTGCCTGGATCACCTCCCTCGGGGCCCCTTTCCGAACTGAAGCTTTCTTT. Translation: CAWITSLGAPFRTEAFF.

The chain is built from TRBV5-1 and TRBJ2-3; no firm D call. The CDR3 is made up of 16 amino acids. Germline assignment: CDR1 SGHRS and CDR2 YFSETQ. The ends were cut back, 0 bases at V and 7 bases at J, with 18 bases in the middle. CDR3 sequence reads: CASSLALTAAEHTQYF. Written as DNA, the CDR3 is TGCGCCAGCAGCTTGGCCCTTACGGCGGCTGAACATACGCAGTATTTT.

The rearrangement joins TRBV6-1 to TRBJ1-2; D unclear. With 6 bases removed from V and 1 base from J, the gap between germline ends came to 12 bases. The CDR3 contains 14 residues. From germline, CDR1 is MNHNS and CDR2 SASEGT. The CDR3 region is CASSEREVNYGYTF. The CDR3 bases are TGTGCCAGCAGCGAAAGGGAGGTTAACTATGGCTACACCTTC.

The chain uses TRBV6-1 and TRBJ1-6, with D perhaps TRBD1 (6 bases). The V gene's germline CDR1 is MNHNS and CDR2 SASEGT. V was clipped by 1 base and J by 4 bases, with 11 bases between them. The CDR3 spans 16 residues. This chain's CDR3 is CASSEVGGEYNSPLHF. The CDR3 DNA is TGTGCCAGCAGTGAAGTCGGGGGCGAGTATAATTCACCCCTCCACTTT.

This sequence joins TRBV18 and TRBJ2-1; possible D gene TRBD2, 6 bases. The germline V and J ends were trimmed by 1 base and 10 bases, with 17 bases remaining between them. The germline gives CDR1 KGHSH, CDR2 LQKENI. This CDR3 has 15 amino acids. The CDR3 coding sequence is TGTGCCAGCTCACCACGCTTCGGGGGTGAGGGCGAGCAGTTCTTC. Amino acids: CASSPRFGGEGEQFF.

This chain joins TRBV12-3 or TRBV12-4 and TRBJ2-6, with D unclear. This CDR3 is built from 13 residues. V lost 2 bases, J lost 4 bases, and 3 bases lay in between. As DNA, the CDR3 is TGTGCCAGCAGTTTATGGGGGGCCAACGTCCTGACTTTC. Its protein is CASSLWGANVLTF.